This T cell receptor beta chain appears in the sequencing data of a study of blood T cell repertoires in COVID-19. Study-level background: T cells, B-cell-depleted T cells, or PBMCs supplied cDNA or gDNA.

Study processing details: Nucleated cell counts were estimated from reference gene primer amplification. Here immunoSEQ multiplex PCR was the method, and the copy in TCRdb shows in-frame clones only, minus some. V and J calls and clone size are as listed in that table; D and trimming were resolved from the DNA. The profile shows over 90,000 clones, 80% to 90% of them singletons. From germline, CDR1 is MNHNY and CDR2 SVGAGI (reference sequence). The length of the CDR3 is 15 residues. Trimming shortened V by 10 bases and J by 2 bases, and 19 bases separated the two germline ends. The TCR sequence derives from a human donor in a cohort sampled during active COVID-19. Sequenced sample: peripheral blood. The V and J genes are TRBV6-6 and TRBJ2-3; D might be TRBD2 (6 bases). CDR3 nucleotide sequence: TGTGCCATCCTAAACGGGAGATCCGCCACAGATACGCAGTATTTT. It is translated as CAILNGRSATDTQYF.